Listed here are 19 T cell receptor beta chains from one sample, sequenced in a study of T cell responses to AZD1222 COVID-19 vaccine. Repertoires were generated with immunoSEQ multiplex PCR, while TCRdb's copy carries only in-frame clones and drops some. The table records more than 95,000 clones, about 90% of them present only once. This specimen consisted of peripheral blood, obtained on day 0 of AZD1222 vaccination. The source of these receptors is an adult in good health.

The CDR3 loop is CASSEGSSGGWETQYF. DNA for the CDR3: TGTGCCAGCAGCGAAGGATCTAGCGGGGGGTGGGAGACCCAGTACTTC. The chain combines TRBV9 with TRBJ2-5; 11 nucleotides match TRBD2. This CDR3 has 16 residues. J gave up 5 bases and V 3 bases, and 9 bases lay outside the gene matches. In germline, CDR1 is SGDLS, CDR2 YYNGEE.

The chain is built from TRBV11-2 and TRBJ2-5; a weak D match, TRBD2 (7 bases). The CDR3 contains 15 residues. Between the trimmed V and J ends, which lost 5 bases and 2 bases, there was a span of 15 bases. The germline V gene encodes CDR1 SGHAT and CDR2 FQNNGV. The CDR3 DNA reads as TGTGCCAGCAGCCCTAGGGGGGGTGGGCAAGAGACCCAGTACTTC. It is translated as CASSPRGGGQETQYF.

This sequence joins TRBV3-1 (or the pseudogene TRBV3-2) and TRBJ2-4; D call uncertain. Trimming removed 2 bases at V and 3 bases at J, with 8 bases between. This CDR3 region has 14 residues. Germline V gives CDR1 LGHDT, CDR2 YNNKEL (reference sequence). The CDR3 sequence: CASSQRASKNIQYF. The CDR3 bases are TGTGCCAGCAGCCAAAGAGCGAGCAAAAACATTCAGTACTTC.

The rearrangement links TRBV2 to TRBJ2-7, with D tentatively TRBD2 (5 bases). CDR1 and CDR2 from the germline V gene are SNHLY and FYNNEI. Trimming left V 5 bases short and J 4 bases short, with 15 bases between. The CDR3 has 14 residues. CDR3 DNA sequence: TGTGCCAGCAGTACAATAGCGCGCGGGTACGAGCAGTACTTC. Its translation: CASSTIARGYEQYF.

The DNA of the CDR3 is TGTGCCAGCAGCCATGGCGGTGGATTATACGAGCAGTACTTC. It is translated as CASSHGGGLYEQYF. The chain recombines TRBV3-1 (or the pseudogene TRBV3-2) with TRBJ2-7; no firm D call. The CDR3 is 14 residues long. V dropped 3 bases and J dropped 4 bases, with 13 bases sitting between them. The germline CDR1 and CDR2 sequences are LGHDT and YNNKEL (reference sequence).

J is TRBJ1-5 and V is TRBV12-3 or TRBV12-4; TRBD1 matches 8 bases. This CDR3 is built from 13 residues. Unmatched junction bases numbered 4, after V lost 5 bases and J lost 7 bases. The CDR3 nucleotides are TGTGCCAGCAGTCGACAGGGGAGCCAGCCCCAGCATTTT. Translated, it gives CASSRQGSQPQHF.

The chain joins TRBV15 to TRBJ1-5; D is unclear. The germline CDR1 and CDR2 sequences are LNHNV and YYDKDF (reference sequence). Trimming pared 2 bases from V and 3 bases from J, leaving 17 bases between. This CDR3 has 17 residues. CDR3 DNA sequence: TGTGCCACCAGCAGACAATCGACAAGGCTAACCAATCAGCCCCAGCATTTT. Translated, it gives CATSRQSTRLTNQPQHF.

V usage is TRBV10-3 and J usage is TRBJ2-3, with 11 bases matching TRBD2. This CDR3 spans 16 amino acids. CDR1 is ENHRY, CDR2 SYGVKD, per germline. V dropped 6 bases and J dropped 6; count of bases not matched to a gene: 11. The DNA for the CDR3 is TGTGCCATCAGGACAGTAGCGGGAGGGCTGTCCGATACGCAGTATTTT. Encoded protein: CAIRTVAGGLSDTQYF.

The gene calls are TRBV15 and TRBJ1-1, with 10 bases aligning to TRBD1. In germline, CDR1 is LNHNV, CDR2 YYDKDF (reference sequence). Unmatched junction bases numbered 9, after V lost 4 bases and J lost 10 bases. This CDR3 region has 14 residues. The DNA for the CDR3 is TGTGCCACCAGCATTGACAGGGGGCAAGTAGTAGCTTTCTTT. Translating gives CATSIDRGQVVAFF.

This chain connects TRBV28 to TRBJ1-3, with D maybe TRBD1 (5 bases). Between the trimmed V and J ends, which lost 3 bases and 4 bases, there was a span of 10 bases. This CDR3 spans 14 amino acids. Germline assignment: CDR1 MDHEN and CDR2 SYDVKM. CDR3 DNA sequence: TGTGCCAGCAGTTTCCTGTACAGGGGAAACACCATATATTTT. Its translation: CASSFLYRGNTIYF.

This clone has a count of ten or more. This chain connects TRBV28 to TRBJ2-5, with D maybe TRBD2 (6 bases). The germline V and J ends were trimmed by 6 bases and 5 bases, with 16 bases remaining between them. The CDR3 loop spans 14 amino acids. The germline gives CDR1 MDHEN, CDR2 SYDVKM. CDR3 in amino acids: CASSPHAGKETQYF. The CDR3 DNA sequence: TGTGCCAGCAGCCCCCATGCGGGAAAGGAGACCCAGTACTTC.

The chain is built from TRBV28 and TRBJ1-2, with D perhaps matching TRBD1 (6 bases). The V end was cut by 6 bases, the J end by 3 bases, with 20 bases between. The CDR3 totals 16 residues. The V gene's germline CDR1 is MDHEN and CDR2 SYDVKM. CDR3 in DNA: TGTGCCAGCAGGTCGGAGGGGGGACAATTAGACTATGGCTACACCTTC. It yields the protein CASRSEGGQLDYGYTF.

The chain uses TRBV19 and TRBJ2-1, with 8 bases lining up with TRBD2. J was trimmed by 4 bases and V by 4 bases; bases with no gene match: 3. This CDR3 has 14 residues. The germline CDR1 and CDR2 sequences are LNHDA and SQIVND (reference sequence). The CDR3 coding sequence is TGTGCCAGTAGTAACCGGGGGGGGTACAATGAGCAGTTCTTC. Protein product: CASSNRGGYNEQFF.

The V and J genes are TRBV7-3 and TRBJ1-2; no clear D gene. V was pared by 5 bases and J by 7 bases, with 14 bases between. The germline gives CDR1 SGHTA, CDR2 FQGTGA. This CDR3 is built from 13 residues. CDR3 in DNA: TGTGCCAGCAGCCCGGCCCCCCGGCTTGGCTACACCTTC. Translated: CASSPAPRLGYTF.

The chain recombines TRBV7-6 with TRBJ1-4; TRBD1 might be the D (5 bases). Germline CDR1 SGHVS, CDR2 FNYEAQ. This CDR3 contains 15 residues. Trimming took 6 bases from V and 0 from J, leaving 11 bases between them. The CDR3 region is CASRAGTATNEKLFF. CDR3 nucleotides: TGTGCCAGCAGGGCCGGGACCGCAACTAATGAAAAACTGTTTTTT.

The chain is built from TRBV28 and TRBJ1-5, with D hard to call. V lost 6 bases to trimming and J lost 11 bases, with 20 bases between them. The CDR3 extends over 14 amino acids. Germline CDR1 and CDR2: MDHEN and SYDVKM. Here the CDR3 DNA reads TGTGCCAGCAGCCCCCTCGTGGCGGGCAGGACCCAGCATTTT. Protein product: CASSPLVAGRTQHF.

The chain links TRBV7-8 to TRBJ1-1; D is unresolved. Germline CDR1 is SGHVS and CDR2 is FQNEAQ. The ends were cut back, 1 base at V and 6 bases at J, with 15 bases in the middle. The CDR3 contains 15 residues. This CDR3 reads CASSLVPLTGAEAFF. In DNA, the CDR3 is TGTGCCAGCAGCTTAGTTCCGTTAACGGGAGCTGAAGCTTTCTTT.

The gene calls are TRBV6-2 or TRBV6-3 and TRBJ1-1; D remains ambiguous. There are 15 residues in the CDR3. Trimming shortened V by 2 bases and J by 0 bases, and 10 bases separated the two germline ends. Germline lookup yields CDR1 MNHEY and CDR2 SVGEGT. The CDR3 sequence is CASSYSFTVNTEAFF. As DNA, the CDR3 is TGTGCCAGCAGTTACAGCTTCACAGTGAACACTGAAGCTTTCTTT.

For the CDR3, the DNA is TGTGCCAGCAGCGTAGCGGGAGGGCCAGGGGAGACCCAGTACTTC. Amino acids: CASSVAGGPGETQYF. This chain links TRBV9 with TRBJ2-5, with 8 bases aligning to TRBD2. J gave up 5 bases and V 0 bases, and 6 bases lay outside the gene matches. The CDR3 runs to 15 residues. Germline V CDR1 and CDR2: SGDLS, YYNGEE. The complete variable domain, with remaining parts taken from reference TRBV9 and TRBJ2-5, reads DSGVTQTPKHLITATGQRVTLRCSPRSGDLSVYWYQQSLDQGLQFLIQYYNGEERAKGNILERFSAQQFPDLHSELNLSSLELGDSALYFCASSVAGGPGETQYFGPGTRLLVL.